The clone carrying this T cell receptor (beta chain) has a handful of counts. Its antigen is currently unknown. This record belongs to a study of T cells in Graves' hyperthyroidism and ophthalmopathy. The study's findings and limits: A model of 13 V-J pairs discriminated ophthalmopathy from stable hyperthyroidism. Ophthalmopathy got predicted by the model a median roughly 6.4 months before its onset.

Template material for amplifying TCR beta CDR3 regions consisted of RNA transcripts. The TCR CDR3 was amplified in a first-round RT-PCR using the HTBI primer set. TCRdb redid the calling of the multiplex PCR reads with MiXCR, one entry per CDR3 protein. Of around 500,000 distinct CDR3 sequences listed, 13% to 15% are singletons. Graves' hyperthyroidism without ophthalmopathy progression within 18 months was termed stable. V dropped 5 bases and J dropped 7; count of bases not matched to a gene: 8. The CDR3 is made up of 14 amino acids. The germline V gene encodes CDR1 SGHVS and CDR2 FNYEAQ. The sample taken for sequencing was blood. This clonotype was obtained from a woman in her late teens or twenties with Graves' hyperthyroidism. This chain uses TRBV7-6 with TRBJ2-7, with 10 bases fitting TRBD1. The CDR3 DNA is TGTGCCAGCAGCGCGACAGGGGGCGGGGGGGAGCAGTACTTC. This encodes CASSATGGGGEQYF.